This T cell receptor (beta chain) was retrieved from a study of Ad26.COV2.S vaccination and SARS-CoV-2 variants. The CDR3 is 16 amino acids. V lost 5 bases and J 0 bases, leaving 14 bases between the germline ends. CDR1 and CDR2 from the germline V gene are SEHNR and FQNEAQ (reference sequence). Produced via immunoSEQ multiplex PCR; TCRdb's table is partial and in-frame only. The sample has just over 350,000 clones, around 90% seen once. The V gene is TRBV7-9, the J gene TRBJ1-3; D is undetermined. The specimen comprised peripheral blood, sampled after recovery from COVID-19. The sequence was obtained from a human donor who had recovered from COVID-19. The CDR3 bases are TGTGCCAGCAGCGCCCCGGGCGGAAACTCTGGAAACACCATATATTTT. Protein: CASSAPGGNSGNTIYF.